This T cell receptor (beta chain) was sequenced in a study of blood T cells in healthy people across ages. The second PCR ran about 7 to 12 cycles with a sample-barcoded 5' primer and J-beta primers. Each CDR3 protein is one row after TCRdb ran MiXCR on the 5' RACE reads. The table lists 1.5 million to 2 million distinct CDR3 sequences, 34% of them singletons. CDR1 and CDR2 from the germline V gene are DFQATT and SNEGSKA (reference sequence). The CDR3 sequence is 16 residues long. The V gene end was trimmed by 1 base and the J gene end by 7 bases; junction bases not matched to a gene: 12. The sequencing input was blood. This chain joins TRBV20-1 and TRBJ2-1; 8 nucleotides line up with TRBD2. The receptor was derived from a woman in her twenties or thirties in good health. The DNA for the CDR3 is TGCAGTGCTAGAGGGTCGAGCAGCGGGAGCGTGAATGAGCAGTTCTTC. It translates to CSARGSSSGSVNEQFF.